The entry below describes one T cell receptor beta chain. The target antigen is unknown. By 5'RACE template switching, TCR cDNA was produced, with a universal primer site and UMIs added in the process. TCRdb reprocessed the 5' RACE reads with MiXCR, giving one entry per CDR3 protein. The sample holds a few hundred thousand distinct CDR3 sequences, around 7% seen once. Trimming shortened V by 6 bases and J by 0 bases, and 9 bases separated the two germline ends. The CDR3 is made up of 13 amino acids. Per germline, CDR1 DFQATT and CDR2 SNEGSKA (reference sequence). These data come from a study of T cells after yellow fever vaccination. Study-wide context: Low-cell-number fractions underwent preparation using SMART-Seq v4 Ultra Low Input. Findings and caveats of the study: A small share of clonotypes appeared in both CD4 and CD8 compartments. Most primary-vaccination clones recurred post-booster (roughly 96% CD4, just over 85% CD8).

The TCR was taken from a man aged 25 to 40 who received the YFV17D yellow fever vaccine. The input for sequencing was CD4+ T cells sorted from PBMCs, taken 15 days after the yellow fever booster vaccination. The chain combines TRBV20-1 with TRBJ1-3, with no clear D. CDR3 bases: TGCAGTGCAGAGGCTAGCTCTGGAAACACCATATATTTT. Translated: CSAEASSGNTIYF.